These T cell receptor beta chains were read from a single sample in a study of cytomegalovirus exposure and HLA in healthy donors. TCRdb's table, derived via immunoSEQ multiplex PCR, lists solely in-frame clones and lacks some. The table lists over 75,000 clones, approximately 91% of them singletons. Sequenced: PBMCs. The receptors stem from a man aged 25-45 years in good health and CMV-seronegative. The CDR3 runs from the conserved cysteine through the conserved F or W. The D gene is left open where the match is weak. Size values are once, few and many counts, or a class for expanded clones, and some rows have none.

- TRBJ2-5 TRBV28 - TGTGCCAGCAGTCTTACCACAGGGTTTGAGACCCAGTACTTC CASSLTTGFETQYF
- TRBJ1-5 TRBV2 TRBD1 TGTGCCAGCAAGACAGGGTTTAGCAATCAGCCCCAGCATTTT CASKTGFSNQPQHF
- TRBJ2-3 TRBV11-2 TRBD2 TGTGCCAGCAGCCCCTTTCGCGGGGGGAGCGCAGATACGCAGTATTTT CASSPFRGGSADTQYF
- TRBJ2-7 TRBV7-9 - TGTGCCAGCAGCTTGCAACAGGGAATCTTCTACGAGCAGTACTTC CASSLQQGIFYEQYF
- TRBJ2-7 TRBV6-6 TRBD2 TGTGCCAGCAGTTACTTGGCTAGCGGGGAATACTACGAGCAGTACTTC CASSYLASGEYYEQYF
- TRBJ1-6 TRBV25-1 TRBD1 TGTGCCAGCAGTGCAGACAGGGGCGGAGTAGGTTCACCCCTCCACTTT CASSADRGGVGSPLHF
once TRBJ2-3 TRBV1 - TGCACCAGCAGCCGGGACAGGGATAGAGATACGCAGTATTTT CTSSRDRDRDTQYF
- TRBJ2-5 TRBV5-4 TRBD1 TGTGCCAGCAGCTCCCAGGGGGCGGGGGAGACCCAGTACTTC CASSSQGAGETQYF
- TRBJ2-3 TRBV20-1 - TGCAGTGCCGTCCCCCAGGATACGCAGTATTTT CSAVPQDTQYF
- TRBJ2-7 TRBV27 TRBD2 TGTGCCAGCCTCGGCGGGAGGGGGTACGAGCAGTACTTC CASLGGRGYEQYF
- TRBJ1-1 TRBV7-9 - TGTGCCAGCAGCCCCCTCACTGAAGCTTTCTTT CASSPLTEAFF
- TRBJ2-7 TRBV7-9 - TGTGCCAGCAGCCCACAGAAGGCGACCTACGAGCAGTACTTC CASSPQKATYEQYF
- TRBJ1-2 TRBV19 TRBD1 TGTGCCAGTAGTACCCTGGGACAGGGGGGGTCCTTC CASSTLGQGGSF
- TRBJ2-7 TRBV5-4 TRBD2 TGTGCCAGCAGCTCCCGACTAGCGGGAGAGCCGAGGGAGCAGTACTTC CASSSRLAGEPREQYF
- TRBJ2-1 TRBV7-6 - TGTGCCAGCAGCCAATATAGCGCATCCTACAATGAGCAGTTCTTC CASSQYSASYNEQFF
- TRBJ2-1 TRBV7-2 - TGTGCCAGCAGCTTAGGCACTAAAACGGGGGATGAGCAGTTCTTC CASSLGTKTGDEQFF
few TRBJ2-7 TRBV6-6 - TGTGCCAGCAGTTACGATCTCACAGGGGAGCAGTACTTC CASSYDLTGEQYF
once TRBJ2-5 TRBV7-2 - TGTGCCAGCAGCTTAGGAGGCACCGGTGGGGAGACCCAGTACTTC CASSLGGTGGETQYF
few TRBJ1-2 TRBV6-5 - TGTGCCAGCAGTTACGGGGGCGGCTACACCTTC CASSYGGGYTF
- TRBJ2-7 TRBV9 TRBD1 TGTGCCAGCAGCGTGGGACAGACCACCTACGAGCAGTACTTC CASSVGQTTYEQYF
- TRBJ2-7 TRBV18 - TGTGCCAGCTCTGCACTGCGGGAAACCGGCGAGCAGTACTTC CASSALRETGEQYF
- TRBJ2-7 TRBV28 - TGTGCCAGCAGTTCACCGCCCGGGATCCACGAGCAGTACTTC CASSSPPGIHEQYF
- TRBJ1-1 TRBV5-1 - TGCGCCAGCAGCTTAGGGGGGGCGAACACTGAAGCTTTCTTT CASSLGGANTEAFF
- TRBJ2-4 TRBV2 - TGTGCCAGCAGTAAAGACCAACTCAGGAACATTCAGTACTTC CASSKDQLRNIQYF
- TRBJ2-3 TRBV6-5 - TGTGCCAGCAGTTCAGACTACACAGATACGCAGTATTTT CASSSDYTDTQYF
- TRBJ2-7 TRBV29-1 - TGCAGCGTGGGAACAGGGATCCCCTACGAGCAGTACTTC CSVGTGIPYEQYF
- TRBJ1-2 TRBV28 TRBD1 TGTGCCAGCAGGGATGGGACAGCTGGCTACACCTTC CASRDGTAGYTF
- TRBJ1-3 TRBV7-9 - TGTGCCAGCAGCCCCCCCGTTGGCGGGGCCTCCTCCGGAAACACCATATATTTT CASSPPVGGASSGNTIYF
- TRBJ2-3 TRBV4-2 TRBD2 TGTGCCAGCAGCCAAGTGGCGGCTCTAGCGGGGCCAGATACGCAGTATTTT CASSQVAALAGPDTQYF
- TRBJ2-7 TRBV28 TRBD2 TGTGCCAGCAGTCTTGGACTAGTATCTGCCCACGAGCAGTACTTC CASSLGLVSAHEQYF
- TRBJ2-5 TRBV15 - TGTGCCACCAGCAGACCATCGACAGGGACGGGGGTGAGAGAGACCCAGTACTTC CATSRPSTGTGVRETQYF
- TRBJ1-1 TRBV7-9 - TGTGCCAGCAGCCCTTCCCGGGACACGTGGGCTGAAGCTTTCTTT CASSPSRDTWAEAFF
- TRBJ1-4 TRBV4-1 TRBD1 TGCGCCAGCAGCCAAGAAATCAGGGGGCGGGAAAAACTGTTTTTT CASSQEIRGREKLFF
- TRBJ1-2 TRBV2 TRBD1 TGTGCCAGCAGTGAAAAGAGGACAGGGGGCTATGGCTACACCTTC CASSEKRTGGYGYTF
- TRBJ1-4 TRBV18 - TGTGCCAGCTCTATCAGCGGGGCGAGTGAAAAACTGTTTTTT CASSISGASEKLFF
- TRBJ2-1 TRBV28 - TGTGCCAGCAGTGAACCGGGACTCCGGGAGCAGTTCTTC CASSEPGLREQFF
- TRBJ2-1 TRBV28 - TGTGCCAGCAGTCGAATTACGGGACATTATGTGGATGAGCAGTTCTTC CASSRITGHYVDEQFF
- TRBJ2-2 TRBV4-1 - TGCGCCAGCAGCCAAGGGTATGCCCCGGATAGCAGGGTCACCGGGGAGCTGTTTTTT CASSQGYAPDSRVTGELFF
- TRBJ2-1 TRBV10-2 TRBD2 TGCGCCAACTCTTTAGCGGGGGGACCCGTAGATGAGCAGTTCTTC CANSLAGGPVDEQFF
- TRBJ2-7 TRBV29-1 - TGCAGCGCCGCTAAGGTCCAGGGTACACTGTACGAGCAGTACTTC CSAAKVQGTLYEQYF
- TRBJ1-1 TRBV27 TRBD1 TGTGCCAGCAGATGGACAGGGGGCGCCAGGGCTGAAGCTTTCTTT CASRWTGGARAEAFF
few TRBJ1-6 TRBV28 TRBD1 TGTGCCAGCTTCGGGCCCCGCTACAGGGGTAGCTCCTATAATTCACCCCTCCACTTT CASFGPRYRGSSYNSPLHF
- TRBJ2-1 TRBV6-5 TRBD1 TGTGCCAGCAGTTACGGGACAGGGGATGAGCAGTTCTTC CASSYGTGDEQFF
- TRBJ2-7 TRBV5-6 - TGTGCCAGCAGCTCTGTTAGGGGATCCTACGAGCAGTACTTC CASSSVRGSYEQYF
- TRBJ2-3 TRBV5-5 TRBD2 TGTGCCAGCAGCTTAGCGGGGGGTAGAGATACGCAGTATTTT CASSLAGGRDTQYF
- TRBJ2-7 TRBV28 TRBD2 TGTGCCAGCAGTTGGGCTAGCGGAGGATACGAGCAGTACTTC CASSWASGGYEQYF
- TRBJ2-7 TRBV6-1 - TGTGCCAGCAGAGTCCAGACAGGCTACGAGCAGTACTTC CASRVQTGYEQYF
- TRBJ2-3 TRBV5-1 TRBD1 TGCGCCAGCAGCTTGTGGCAGGGGGAATATACGCAGTATTTT CASSLWQGEYTQYF
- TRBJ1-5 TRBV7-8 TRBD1 TGTGCCAGCAGCCTAAGAGACAAGACAGGGTACAGCAATCAGCCCCAGCATTTT CASSLRDKTGYSNQPQHF
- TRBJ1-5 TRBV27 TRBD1 TGTGCCAGCAGTTTGATGACAGGGTTACAGCCCCAGCATTTT CASSLMTGLQPQHF
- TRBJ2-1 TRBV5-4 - TGTGCCAGCAGCCCCCGACTCGAGGTCTCCTACAATGAGCAGTTCTTC CASSPRLEVSYNEQFF
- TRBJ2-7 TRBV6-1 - TGTGCCAGCAACAGGGTGGGCTACGAGCAGTACTTC CASNRVGYEQYF
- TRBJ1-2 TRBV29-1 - TGCAGCGTCGTCGACAGGAACTATGGCTACACCTTC CSVVDRNYGYTF
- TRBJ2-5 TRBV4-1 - TGCGCCAGCAGCCAAGATCTGACTGGTAAAGAGACCCAGTACTTC CASSQDLTGKETQYF
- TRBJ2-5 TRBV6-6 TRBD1 TGTGCCAGCAGTTACTCGGGACAGGGGTGGGGAGAGACCCAGTACTTC CASSYSGQGWGETQYF
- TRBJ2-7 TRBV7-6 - TGTGCCAGCAGCTTAGCGGCTTTCAACGAGCAGTACTTC CASSLAAFNEQYF
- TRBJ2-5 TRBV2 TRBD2 TGTGCCAGCAGTGAGGCTAGCGGGTATTTAGAGACCCAGTACTTC CASSEASGYLETQYF
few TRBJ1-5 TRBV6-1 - TGTGCCAGCAGTGAATCAACAGGGCCTAGCAATCAGCCCCAGCATTTT CASSESTGPSNQPQHF
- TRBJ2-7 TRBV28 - TGTGCCAGCAGCTCCGACAGGGGAGGGGAGCAGTACTTC CASSSDRGGEQYF
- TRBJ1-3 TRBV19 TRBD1 TGTGCCAGTAGTAGCCGGGACAGGGTTTCTGGAAACACCATATATTTT CASSSRDRVSGNTIYF